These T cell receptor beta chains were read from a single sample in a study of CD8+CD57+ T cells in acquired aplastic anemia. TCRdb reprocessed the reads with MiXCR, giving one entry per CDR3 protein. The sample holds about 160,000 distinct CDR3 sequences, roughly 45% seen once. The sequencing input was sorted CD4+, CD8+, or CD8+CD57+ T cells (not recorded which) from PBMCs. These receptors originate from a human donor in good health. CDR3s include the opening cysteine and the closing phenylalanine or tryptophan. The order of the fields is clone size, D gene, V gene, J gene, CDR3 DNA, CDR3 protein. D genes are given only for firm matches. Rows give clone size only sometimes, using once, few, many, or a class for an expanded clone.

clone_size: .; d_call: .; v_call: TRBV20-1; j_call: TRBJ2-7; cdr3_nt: TGCAGTGCTAGACGGGGGTCCTACGAGCAGTACTTC; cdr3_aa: CSARRGSYEQYF
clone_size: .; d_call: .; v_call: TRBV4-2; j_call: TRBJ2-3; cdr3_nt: TGTGCCAGCAGCCAACGAACACCCGCAGATACGCAGTATTTT; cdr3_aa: CASSQRTPADTQYF
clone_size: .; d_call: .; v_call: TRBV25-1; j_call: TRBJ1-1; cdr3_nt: TGTGCCAGTAACAGGAACACTGAAGCTTTCTTT; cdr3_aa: CASNRNTEAFF
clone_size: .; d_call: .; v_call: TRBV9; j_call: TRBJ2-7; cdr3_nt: TGTGCCAGCAGCATGGACGGATACGAGCAGTACTTC; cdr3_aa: CASSMDGYEQYF
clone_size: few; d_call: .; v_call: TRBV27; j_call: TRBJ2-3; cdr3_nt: TGTGCCAGCAGTTTATCGATGAGGTCCGAGAGCCTATTT; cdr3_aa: CASSLSMRSESLF
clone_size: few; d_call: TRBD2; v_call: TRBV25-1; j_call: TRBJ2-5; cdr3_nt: TGTGCCAGCAGTGAATCTTTCAGTATGCTCGTGACTAGCGGCAAAGAGACCCAGTACTTC; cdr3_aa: CASSESFSMLVTSGKETQYF
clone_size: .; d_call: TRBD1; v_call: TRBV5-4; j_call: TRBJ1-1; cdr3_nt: TGTGCCAGCAGCCCTACAGGGGGGATGAACACTGAAGCTTTCTTT; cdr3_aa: CASSPTGGMNTEAFF
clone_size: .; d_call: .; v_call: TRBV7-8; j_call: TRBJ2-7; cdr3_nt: TGTGCCAGCAGCTTTTTAATAGCATACGAGCAGTACTTC; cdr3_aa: CASSFLIAYEQYF
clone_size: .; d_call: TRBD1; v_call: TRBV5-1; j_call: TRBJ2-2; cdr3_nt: TGCGCCAGCAGCCCGCTACCGGGACAGGGGAACACCGGGGAGCTGTTTTTT; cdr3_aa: CASSPLPGQGNTGELFF
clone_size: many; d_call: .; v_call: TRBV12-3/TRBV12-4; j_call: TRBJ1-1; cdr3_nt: TGTGCCAGCAGTGCCCCCCTCGGGAACACTGAAGCTTTCTTT; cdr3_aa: CASSAPLGNTEAFF
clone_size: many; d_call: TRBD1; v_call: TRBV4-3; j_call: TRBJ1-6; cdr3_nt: TGCGCCAGCAGCCAAGAGGACAGGGCCTATTCACCCCTCCACTTT; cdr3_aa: CASSQEDRAYSPLHF
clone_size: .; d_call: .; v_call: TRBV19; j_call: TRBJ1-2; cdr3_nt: TGTGCCAGTGTTACAACTTCTGGCGGTGGCTACACCTTC; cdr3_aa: CASVTTSGGGYTF